The clone carrying this TCR beta chain was seen only a few times. The entry originates in a study of T cell changes during pregnancy in multiple sclerosis. V shed 3 bases and J shed 2 bases, with 26 bases lying between them. The CDR3 length is 19 residues. Looked up from germline, CDR1 is MGHRA and CDR2 is YSYEKL. Method: immunoSEQ multiplex PCR; TCRdb's copy keeps in-frame clones and lacks some. Among over 35,000 clones, 90% were seen once, and the ten largest hold over 8%. The J gene is TRBJ2-7, the V gene TRBV4-1, with TRBD1 as a possible D gene (6 bases). This specimen consisted of CD8+ T cells from peripheral blood mononuclear cells, obtained in the first trimester of pregnancy. This receptor was taken from a female donor with multiple sclerosis, enrolled in a pregnancy study. In DNA, the CDR3 is TGCGCCAGCAGCCACGCCCATACCGTCACAGGGCCGATACCCTACGAGCAGTACTTC. This gives the protein CASSHAHTVTGPIPYEQYF.